These 7 T cell receptor beta chains originate from one sample sequenced in a study of identifying expanded T cells in peripheral blood. Assay used: immunoSEQ multiplex PCR; TCRdb lists only in-frame clones, some missing. This sample has 90,000 to 100,000 clones, with 85% to 90% found just once. Specimen: blood. These TCRs come from a person aged 18 to 75 in good health.

This rearrangement joins TRBV11-2 to TRBJ1-1; D is unresolved. In germline, CDR1 is SGHAT, CDR2 FQNNGV. The V end lost 5 bases, the J end lost 0 bases, and 10 bases lay between the germline ends. The CDR3 loop spans 14 amino acids. CDR3 DNA: TGTGCCAGCAGCCCGGACCCCATGAACACTGAAGCTTTCTTT. Its protein is CASSPDPMNTEAFF. The whole variable domain, filled in from reference TRBV11-2 and TRBJ1-1, reads EAGVAQSPRYKIIEKRQSVAFWCNPISGHATLYWYQQILGQGPKLLIQFQNNGVVDDSQLPKDRFSAERLKGVDSTLKIQPAKLEDSAVYLCASSPDPMNTEAFFGQGTRLTVV.

The chain has TRBV5-4 and TRBJ2-1; D is unresolved. This CDR3 comprises 15 residues. Germline CDR1 reads SGHNT; CDR2 reads YYREEE (reference sequence). V was trimmed by 4 bases and J by 0 bases, leaving 11 bases between them. The CDR3 region has the DNA TGTGCCAGCAGCCCGACGGCGAGCTCCTACAATGAGCAGTTCTTC. As protein: CASSPTASSYNEQFF.

The chain couples TRBV5-1 to TRBJ1-2; D gene uncertain. The germline V gene encodes CDR1 SGHRS and CDR2 YFSETQ. The CDR3 extends over 13 amino acids. The V and J ends lost 0 bases and 8 bases respectively, with 11 bases between them. The CDR3 nucleotides are TGCGCCAGCAGCTTGGATTCAAGAGGAGGCTACACCTTC. Translation: CASSLDSRGGYTF.

The chain uses TRBV14 and TRBJ1-4, with a tentative D call TRBD1 (6 bases). Germline assignment: CDR1 SGHDN and CDR2 FVKESK. Between the trimmed V and J ends, which lost 2 bases and 11 bases, there was a span of 12 bases. CDR3 length equals 13 residues. The CDR3 region has the DNA TGTGCCAGCAGCCAATCTACAGGGAGTAAACTGTTTTTT. The encoded protein is CASSQSTGSKLFF.

J is TRBJ2-5 and V is TRBV7-3; 11 bases are a match to TRBD2. CDR3 length: 15 amino acids. The V and J ends lost 5 bases and 2 bases, in that order; junction bases with no gene match: 4. Germline V gene sequence: CDR1 SGHTA, CDR2 FQGTGA. This chain's CDR3 is CASSPLAGGQETQYF. DNA of the CDR3: TGTGCCAGCAGCCCCTTAGCGGGAGGGCAAGAGACCCAGTACTTC.

This clone was counted once. The chain employs TRBV30 and TRBJ2-7; D remains ambiguous. Germline V gives CDR1 GTSNPN, CDR2 SVGIG (reference sequence). CDR3 length: 10 residues. The V end was cut by 0 bases, the J end by 5 bases, with 2 bases between. The chain's CDR3 is CAWSVNEQYF. For the CDR3, the DNA is TGTGCCTGGAGTGTTAACGAGCAGTACTTC.

This sequence joins TRBV7-3 and TRBJ2-5, with 9 bases fitting TRBD1. The V segment lost 5 bases and the J segment 4 bases; nucleotides outside the gene matches: 8. The V gene's germline CDR1 is SGHTA and CDR2 FQGTGA. The CDR3 is made up of 15 amino acids. CDR3 DNA sequence: TGTGCCAGCAGCCCAACCTTGGGACAGGGAGAGACCCAGTACTTC. Translating gives CASSPTLGQGETQYF.